These 20 T cell receptor beta chains came from one sample sequenced in a study of T-cell reconstitution after alpha-beta-depleted transplantation in children. The TCRbeta library was prepared with unique molecular identifiers. One entry per CDR3 protein, called by TCRdb with MiXCR from the PCR reads. Here the sample spans 330,000 or so distinct CDR3 sequences, about 9.3% being singletons. This specimen was PBMCs from the stem cell graft donor, taken from the stem cell graft. Receptors were obtained from a human donor who donated a stem cell graft to a child with acute lymphoblastic leukemia.

The V call is TRBV5-1, the J call TRBJ2-7; tentative D call: TRBD1 (5 bases). Trimming stripped 0 bases from V and 4 bases from J, with 14 bases between. Looked up from germline, CDR1 is SGHRS and CDR2 is YFSETQ. This CDR3 region has 15 residues. CDR3: CASSLEGRELYEQYF. CDR3 DNA sequence: TGCGCCAGCAGCTTGGAAGGCAGGGAATTGTACGAGCAGTACTTC.

Comments on this clonotype: The junction does not match germline at one end; this may be a read error. The chain combines TRBV7-7 with TRBJ2-7, with 14 bases fitting TRBD2. The CDR3 is 18 residues long. CDR1 and CDR2 (germline): SSHAT, FNYEAQ (reference sequence). The CDR3 region is CASSLETSGRGLSDEQYF. The CDR3 DNA is TGTGCTAGCAGCTTAGAGACTAGCGGGAGGGGTCTGAGCGACGAGCAGTACTTC.

The chain recombines TRBV28 with TRBJ2-1, with no clear D. V shed 6 bases and J shed 7 bases, with 13 bases lying between them. The germline CDR1 and CDR2 sequences are MDHEN and SYDVKM. CDR3 length equals 13 residues. CDR3 loop: CASRTTGWNEQFF. The CDR3, as DNA: TGTGCCAGCAGAACCACCGGGTGGAATGAGCAGTTCTTC.

This clonotype was counted between two and nine times. V gene TRBV20-1 combines with J gene TRBJ1-1, with D possibly being TRBD1 (6 bases). The CDR3 runs to 11 residues. Germline values: CDR1 DFQATT, CDR2 SNEGSKA (reference sequence). This CDR3 is CRPDRNTEAFF. Written as DNA, the CDR3 is TGCAGACCGGACAGGAACACTGAAGCTTTCTTT.

In the case of this clonotype: This may be a read error: a much more frequent sequence differs by one nucleotide. This sequence joins TRBV5-8 and TRBJ2-1; D gene unclear. The germline V gene encodes CDR1 SGHTS and CDR2 YDEGEE. The CDR3 has 15 amino acids. CDR3 sequence: CASTLGGRAYNEQFF. As DNA, the CDR3 is TGTGCCAGCACCTTGGGCGGCCGGGCCTACAATGAGCAGTTCTTC.

This chain links TRBV12-3 or TRBV12-4 with TRBJ1-3, with TRBD1 matching over 12 bases. V dropped 6 bases and J dropped 0; count of bases not matched to a gene: 15. The CDR3 loop spans 20 amino acids. CDR3 protein: CASRTDWDRGRLYSGNTIYF. The CDR3 region has the DNA TGTGCCAGCAGGACGGACTGGGACAGGGGGCGCCTCTACTCTGGAAACACCATATATTTT.

This chain joins TRBV24-1 and TRBJ2-1; possibly TRBD1 or TRBD2 for D (5 bases each). The CDR3 length is 13 residues. V lost 6 bases and J lost 8, with 13 bases in between. Germline V lookup: CDR1 KGHDR, CDR2 SFDVKD. CDR3 DNA sequence: TGTGCCACCAGTCACGGGGCGGGTTATGAGCAGTTCTTC. The encoded protein is CATSHGAGYEQFF.

This clonotype was recorded at least ten times. The chain employs TRBV28 and TRBJ2-5; tentative D call: TRBD1 (5 bases). Deletions cut 3 bases from V and 3 bases from J, with 14 bases between. The CDR3 runs 15 residues. Germline lookup yields CDR1 MDHEN and CDR2 SYDVKM. CDR3 sequence (DNA): TGTGCCAGCAGTTTTCTTTTCAGGGTGGAAGAGACCCAGTACTTC. It codes for CASSFLFRVEETQYF.

This clonotype showed up just a few times. V and J are TRBV29-1 and TRBJ2-1, with D possibly being TRBD1 or TRBD2 (5 bases each). The germline V and J ends were trimmed by 4 bases and 0 bases, with 10 bases remaining between them. Germline lookup yields CDR1 SQVTM and CDR2 ANQGSEA. CDR3 length: 14 residues. CDR3 coding DNA: TGCAGCGTTGGAGGGACGAGCTCCTACAATGAGCAGTTCTTC. As protein: CSVGGTSSYNEQFF.

V and J are TRBV19 and TRBJ1-1; D perhaps matches TRBD1 (6 bases). From germline, CDR1 is LNHDA and CDR2 SQIVND (reference sequence). The germline V and J ends were trimmed by 1 base and 4 bases, with 10 bases remaining between them. This CDR3 spans 14 amino acids. The CDR3 loop reads CASSIVPGATEAFF. In nucleotides, the CDR3 is TGTGCCAGTAGTATAGTTCCAGGGGCCACTGAAGCTTTCTTT.

Many counts were recorded for this clonotype. This chain connects TRBV12-3 or TRBV12-4 to TRBJ1-1; 7 bases match TRBD1. J lost 7 bases, V lost 5 bases, and 10 bases had no gene match. The CDR3 has 14 residues. The CDR3 loop reads CASSAGQPLYEAFF. DNA of the CDR3: TGTGCCAGCAGTGCGGGACAGCCCCTCTATGAAGCTTTCTTT.

In this sample, this clonotype turned up a few times. The chain is built from TRBV28 and TRBJ1-1; D gene uncertain. Germline CDR1 MDHEN, CDR2 SYDVKM. This CDR3 has 14 residues. The V gene lost 6 bases and the J gene lost 0 bases, with 11 bases spanning the gap. The CDR3 spells CASSPAAMNTEAFF. For the CDR3, the DNA is TGTGCCAGCAGCCCGGCAGCTATGAACACTGAAGCTTTCTTT.

CDR3 DNA: TGCGCCAGCAGCTTCGCGCGGGGACTCTCCGAGCAGTACTTC. Translation: CASSFARGLSEQYF. V gene TRBV5-1 combines with J gene TRBJ2-7; weak D call: TRBD2 (6 bases). V dropped 2 bases and J dropped 6 bases, with 15 bases sitting between them. Germline V gene lookup returns CDR1 SGHRS and CDR2 YFSETQ. The CDR3 extends over 14 amino acids.

In this sample, this clonotype turned up a few times. V gene TRBV4-2 combines with J gene TRBJ2-7, with TRBD1 matching 7 bases. The ends lost 0 bases at V and 0 bases at J; junction bases unmatched: 14. This CDR3 contains 19 residues. Germline V CDR1 and CDR2: LGHNA, YNFKEQ. CDR3 DNA sequence: TGTGCCAGCAGCCAAGACATCTCCCGAAGACAGGGATCCTCCTACGAGCAGTACTTC. The encoded protein is CASSQDISRRQGSSYEQYF.

The chain is built from TRBV28 and TRBJ2-4; D remains unclear. This CDR3 is 11 amino acids long. The V end lost 2 bases, the J end lost 9 bases, and 5 bases lay between the germline ends. The V gene's germline CDR1 is MDHEN and CDR2 SYDVKM. DNA of the CDR3: TGTGCCAGCAGTTTAGCGGTCATTCAGTACTTC. Protein: CASSLAVIQYF.

There are a few counts of this clonotype. The genes are TRBV12-3 or TRBV12-4 and TRBJ2-2; 7 nucleotides align to TRBD2. The CDR3 covers 16 residues. Trimming at V came to 3 bases and at J to 2 bases, leaving 6 bases not matched to a gene. CDR3 bases: TGTGCCAGCAGTTTTTCTAGCGGAACTAACACCGGGGAGCTGTTTTTT. Translation gives CASSFSSGTNTGELFF.

CDR3 in amino acids: CASSQTGGEYTEAFF. The DNA for the CDR3 is TGCGCCAGCAGCCAGACGGGGGGCGAGTACACTGAAGCTTTCTTT. The gene calls are TRBV5-1 and TRBJ1-1; the D gene is possibly TRBD1 (6 bases). The V end lost 4 bases, the J end lost 3 bases, and 16 bases lay between the germline ends. Per germline, CDR1 SGHRS and CDR2 YFSETQ. The CDR3 totals 15 residues.

The chain links TRBV5-1 to TRBJ2-3; TRBD2 matches at 14 bases. The CDR3 totals 19 residues. From germline, CDR1 is SGHRS and CDR2 YFSETQ. The J segment lost 4 bases and the V segment lost 2 bases, leaving 12 bases of the junction unmatched. CDR3 bases: TGCGCCAGCAGCTTTGGGGCCGGGACTAGCGGGAGTATGGCAGATACGCAGTATTTT. This sequence encodes CASSFGAGTSGSMADTQYF.

This clonotype has a handful of counts. The J gene is TRBJ1-2, the V gene TRBV20-1; possible D gene TRBD1, 5 bases. V was cut by 5 bases and J by 2 bases, with 12 bases left in between. Germline CDR1 is DFQATT and CDR2 is SNEGSKA (reference sequence). The CDR3 sequence is 13 residues long. The CDR3 region is CSASPTGNYGYTF. The CDR3 DNA sequence: TGCAGTGCTTCGCCTACAGGAAACTATGGCTACACCTTC.

This clonotype was recorded a few times. This chain connects TRBV4-3 to TRBJ2-7, with TRBD1 identical over 11 bases. This CDR3 comprises 16 residues. The J segment lost 4 bases and the V segment lost 1 base, leaving 6 bases of the junction unmatched. CDR1 is LGHNA, CDR2 YSLEER, per germline. CDR3 nucleotide sequence: TGCGCCAGCAGCCAAGGCGCCGGACAGGGGGCATACGAGCAGTACTTC. It translates to CASSQGAGQGAYEQYF.